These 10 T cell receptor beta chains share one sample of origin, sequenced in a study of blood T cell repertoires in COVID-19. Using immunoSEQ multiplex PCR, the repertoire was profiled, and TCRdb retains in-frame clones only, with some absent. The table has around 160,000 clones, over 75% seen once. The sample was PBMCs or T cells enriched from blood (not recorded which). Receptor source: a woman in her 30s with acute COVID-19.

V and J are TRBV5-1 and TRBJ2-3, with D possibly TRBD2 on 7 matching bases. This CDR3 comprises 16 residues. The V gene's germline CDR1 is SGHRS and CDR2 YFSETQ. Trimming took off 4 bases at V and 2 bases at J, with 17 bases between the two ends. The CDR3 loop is CASSGGGRAFTDTQYF. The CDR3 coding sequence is TGCGCCAGCAGCGGAGGGGGGAGGGCCTTCACAGATACGCAGTATTTT.

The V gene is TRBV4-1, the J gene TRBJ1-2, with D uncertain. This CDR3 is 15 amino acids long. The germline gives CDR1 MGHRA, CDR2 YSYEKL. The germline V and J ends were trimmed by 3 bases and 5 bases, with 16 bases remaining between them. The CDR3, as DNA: TGCGCCAGCAGCCACGGCAGGCTCCCCGTATATGGCTACACCTTC. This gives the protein CASSHGRLPVYGYTF.

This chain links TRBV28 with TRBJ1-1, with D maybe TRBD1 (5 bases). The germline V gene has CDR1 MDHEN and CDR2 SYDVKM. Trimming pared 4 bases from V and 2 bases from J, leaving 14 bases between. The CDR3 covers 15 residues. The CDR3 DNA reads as TGTGCCAGCAGTTCACCGACAGAATCTAACACTGAAGCTTTCTTT. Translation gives CASSSPTESNTEAFF.

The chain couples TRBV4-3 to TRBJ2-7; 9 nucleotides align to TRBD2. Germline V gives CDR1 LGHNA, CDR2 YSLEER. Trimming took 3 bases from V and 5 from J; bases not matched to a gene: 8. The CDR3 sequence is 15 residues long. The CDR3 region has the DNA TGCGCCAGCAGCCAGGGAAGCGGGAGGCCCCACGAGCAGTACTTC. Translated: CASSQGSGRPHEQYF.

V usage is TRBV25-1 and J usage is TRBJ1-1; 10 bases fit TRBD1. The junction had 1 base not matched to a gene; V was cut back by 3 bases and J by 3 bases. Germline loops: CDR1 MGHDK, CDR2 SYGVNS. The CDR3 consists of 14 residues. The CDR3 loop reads CASSEDRGDTEAFF. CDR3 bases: TGTGCCAGCAGTGAGGACAGGGGGGACACTGAAGCTTTCTTT. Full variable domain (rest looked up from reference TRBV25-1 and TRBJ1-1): EADIYQTPRYLVIGTGKKITLECSQTMGHDKMYWYQQDPGMELHLIHYSYGVNSTEKGDLSSESTVSRIRTEHFPLTLESARPSHTSQYLCASSEDRGDTEAFFGQGTRLTVV.

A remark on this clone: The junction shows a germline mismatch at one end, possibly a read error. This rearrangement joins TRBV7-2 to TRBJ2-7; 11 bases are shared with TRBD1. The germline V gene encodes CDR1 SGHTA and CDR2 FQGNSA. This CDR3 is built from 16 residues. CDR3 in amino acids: CASSLAGTGGFNEQYF. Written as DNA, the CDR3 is TGTGCCAGCAGCCTAGCCGGGACAGGGGGTTTCAACGAGCAGTACTTC.

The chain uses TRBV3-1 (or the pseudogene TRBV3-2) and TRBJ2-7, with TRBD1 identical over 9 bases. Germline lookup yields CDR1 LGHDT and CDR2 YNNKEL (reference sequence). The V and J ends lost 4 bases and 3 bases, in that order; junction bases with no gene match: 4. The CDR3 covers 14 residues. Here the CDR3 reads CASSRTGDFYEQYF. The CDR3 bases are TGTGCCAGCAGCCGGACAGGGGATTTCTACGAGCAGTACTTC.

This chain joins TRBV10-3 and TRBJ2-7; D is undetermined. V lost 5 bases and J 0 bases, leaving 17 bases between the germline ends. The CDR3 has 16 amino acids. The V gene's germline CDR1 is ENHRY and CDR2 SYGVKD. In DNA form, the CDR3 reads TGTGCCATCAGTTCCATGCCCCACTGGAGCTCCTACGAGCAGTACTTC. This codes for CAISSMPHWSSYEQYF.

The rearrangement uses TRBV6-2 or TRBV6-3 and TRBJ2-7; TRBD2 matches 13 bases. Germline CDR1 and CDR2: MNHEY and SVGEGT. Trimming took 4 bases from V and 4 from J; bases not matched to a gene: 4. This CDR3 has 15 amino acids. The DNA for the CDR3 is TGTGCCAGCAGTTTGGGACTAGCGGGAAGTTACGAGCAGTACTTC. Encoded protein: CASSLGLAGSYEQYF.

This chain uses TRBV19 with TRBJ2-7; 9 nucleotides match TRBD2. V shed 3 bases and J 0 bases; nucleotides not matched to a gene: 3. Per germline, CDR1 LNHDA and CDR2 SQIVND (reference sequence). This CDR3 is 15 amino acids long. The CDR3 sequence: CASSILAGSSYEQYF. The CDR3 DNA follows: TGTGCCAGTAGTATTCTAGCGGGGAGCTCCTACGAGCAGTACTTC. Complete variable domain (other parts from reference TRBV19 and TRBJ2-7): DGGITQSPKYLFRKEGQNVTLSCEQNLNHDAMYWYRQDPGQGLRLIYYSQIVNDFQKGDIAEGYSVSREKKESFPLTVTSAQKNPTAFYLCASSILAGSSYEQYFGPGTRLTVT.